The 24 T cell receptor beta chains below were found in one sample sequenced in a study of blood T cell repertoires in COVID-19 (dated by TCRdb to 2020 to 2021). The library was obtained by the immunoSEQ multiplex PCR assay. TCRdb's version of the immuneACCESS table is confined to in-frame rearrangements and falls short of the full clone set. An unresolved V gene accounts for under half of the shortfall where checked; the remainder is of unknown origin. This sample has roughly 160,000 clones in its table, and around 84% of those were observed once. Under 0.7% of the sample goes to the ten largest clones. The material sequenced was peripheral blood. Every receptor here comes from a man aged 60-69 years with COVID-19, enrolled during active disease.

The gene calls are TRBV28 and TRBJ2-1; maybe TRBD2 (5 bases). V gave up 4 bases and J gave up 0 bases, with 22 bases separating them. The CDR3 spans 19 residues. Looked up from germline, CDR1 is MDHEN and CDR2 is SYDVKM. The CDR3 here is CASSSRHFSVGNSYNEQFF. CDR3 sequence (DNA): TGTGCCAGCAGTTCCCGGCATTTTAGCGTCGGAAACTCCTACAATGAGCAGTTCTTC.

The chain couples TRBV6-6 to TRBJ1-3, with 7 bases aligning to TRBD1. Germline V lookup: CDR1 MNHNY, CDR2 SVGAGI (reference sequence). V lost 2 bases, J lost 4 bases, and 8 bases stayed unmatched. The CDR3 is 16 residues long. The CDR3 here is CASSYPQGVGGNTIYF. The DNA of the CDR3 is TGTGCCAGCAGTTACCCGCAGGGGGTTGGAGGAAACACCATATATTTT.

The rearrangement uses TRBV24-1 and TRBJ2-1; 12 nucleotides agree with TRBD2. V lost 4 bases to trimming and J lost 8 bases; unmatched junction nucleotides: 8. CDR1 and CDR2 (germline): KGHDR, SFDVKD. This CDR3 contains 16 residues. CDR3 in amino acids: CATSDVTSGRSYEQFF. Here the CDR3 DNA reads TGTGCCACCAGTGACGTGACTAGCGGGAGATCGTATGAGCAGTTCTTC.

The chain couples TRBV10-2 to TRBJ1-4, with 8 bases lining up with TRBD1. J gave up 1 base and V 2 bases, and 3 bases lay outside the gene matches. The CDR3 is 16 residues long. The germline CDR1 and CDR2 sequences are WSHSY and SAAADI. CDR3 sequence (DNA): TGCGCCAGCAGTGAGGACAGGGGAGAAACTAATGAAAAACTGTTTTTT. Residues: CASSEDRGETNEKLFF.

The J gene is TRBJ1-1, the V gene TRBV30; D unclear. Germline CDR1 and CDR2: GTSNPN and SVGIG (reference sequence). This CDR3 region has 13 residues. The ends were cut back, 3 bases at V and 1 base at J, with 9 bases in the middle. This CDR3 is CAWRISGNTEAFF. In DNA form, the CDR3 reads TGTGCCTGGAGAATATCGGGGAACACTGAAGCTTTCTTT.

This sequence joins TRBV5-1 and TRBJ2-6, with D unresolved. CDR1 and CDR2 from the germline V gene are SGHRS and YFSETQ. This CDR3 comprises 15 residues. Between the trimmed V and J ends, which lost 5 bases and 0 bases, there was a span of 9 bases. The CDR3 region is CASSHSSSGANVLTF. The CDR3 region has the DNA TGCGCCAGCAGTCATAGTAGCTCTGGGGCCAACGTCCTGACTTTC.

This sequence joins TRBV6-2 or TRBV6-3 and TRBJ2-7, with 9 positions matching TRBD2. V shed 2 bases, J shed 2 bases, and the junction held 4 bases outside the gene matches. The CDR3 contains 15 residues. Germline assignment: CDR1 MNHEY and CDR2 SVGEGT. In DNA, the CDR3 is TGTGCCAGCAGTTACCCGACTAGCGGAACCTACGAGCAGTACTTC. Its translation: CASSYPTSGTYEQYF.

This clone was recorded once. The chain recombines TRBV6-5 with TRBJ1-2; 7 nucleotides align to TRBD1. CDR3 length: 14 residues. Germline CDR1 and CDR2: MNHEY and SVGAGI. After removal of 8 bases from V and 8 bases from J, the junction contained 14 bases not matched to a gene. Written as DNA, the CDR3 is TGTGCCAGCTTCCAGGGGGTCACTCCCGGAGGCTACACCTTC. Its translation is CASFQGVTPGGYTF.

The rearrangement uses TRBV19 and TRBJ1-1; 7 nucleotides agree with TRBD1. CDR1 LNHDA and CDR2 SQIVND come from the germline V gene (reference sequence). The CDR3 runs 15 residues. The V gene end was trimmed by 4 bases and the J gene end by 2 bases; junction bases not matched to a gene: 7. The CDR3, as DNA: TGTGCCAGTAGTAGTAGGGCAGGGGGAAACACTGAAGCTTTCTTT. Translating it yields CASSSRAGGNTEAFF. The variable domain in full, with the rest retrieved from reference TRBV19 and TRBJ1-1, is DGGITQSPKYLFRKEGQNVTLSCEQNLNHDAMYWYRQDPGQGLRLIYYSQIVNDFQKGDIAEGYSVSREKKESFPLTVTSAQKNPTAFYLCASSSRAGGNTEAFFGQGTRLTVV.

The chain uses TRBV5-1 and TRBJ2-7; D possibly corresponds to TRBD1 (6 bases). V was pared by 5 bases and J by 7 bases, with 16 bases between. The CDR3 has 13 residues. Germline V CDR1 and CDR2: SGHRS, YFSETQ. CDR3: CASRWDTSWEQYF. CDR3 in DNA: TGCGCCAGCAGGTGGGACACCTCCTGGGAGCAGTACTTC.

This chain links TRBV12-3 or TRBV12-4 with TRBJ1-2, with no clear D. V lost 6 bases and J lost 6, with 14 bases in between. The CDR3 is 13 residues long. As DNA, the CDR3 is TGTGCCAGCAGCCCGACGAGGCCTCATGGCTACACCTTC. This gives the protein CASSPTRPHGYTF.

The chain combines TRBV24-1 with TRBJ2-1, with 8 positions matching TRBD2. Germline V gene data show CDR1 as KGHDR and CDR2 as SFDVKD. J lost 0 bases, V lost 4 bases, and 16 bases had no gene match. This CDR3 comprises 20 residues. The DNA for the CDR3 is TGTGCCACCAGTGACCCCCCTGGGCTAGCGGGCCGTAGCTCCTACAATGAGCAGTTCTTC. Its protein is CATSDPPGLAGRSSYNEQFF.

The chain joins TRBV7-8 to TRBJ1-6; D possibly corresponds to TRBD1 (6 bases). V lost 5 bases and J lost 9, with 14 bases in between. There are 14 residues in the CDR3. From germline, CDR1 is SGHVS and CDR2 FQNEAQ. This CDR3 is CASSPTQGRSPLHF. The CDR3 nucleotides are TGTGCCAGCAGCCCAACCCAGGGGCGTTCACCCCTCCACTTT. Together with reference TRBV7-8 and TRBJ1-6, the CDR3 gives the full variable domain: GAGVSQSPRYKVAKRGQDVALRCDPISGHVSLFWYQQALGQGPEFLTYFQNEAQLDKSGLPSDRFFAERPEGSVSTLKIQRTQQEDSAVYLCASSPTQGRSPLHFGNGTRLTVT.

The DNA for the CDR3 is TGTGCCAGCAACGACCGAATAGGGGGTACGGCCAAAAACATTCAGTACTTC. Amino acids: CASNDRIGGTAKNIQYF. The rearrangement uses TRBV28 and TRBJ2-4; a weak D match, TRBD1 (6 bases). V lost 7 bases and J lost 1, with 20 bases in between. Germline V gene lookup returns CDR1 MDHEN and CDR2 SYDVKM. The CDR3 sequence is 17 residues long.

This clone was picked up one time. This chain connects TRBV24-1 to TRBJ1-5, with D unresolved. This CDR3 is 13 amino acids long. In germline, CDR1 is KGHDR, CDR2 SFDVKD. The V and J ends lost 5 bases and 7 bases respectively, with 11 bases between them. CDR3 region: CATSGNRYQPQHF. The CDR3 DNA reads as TGTGCCACCAGTGGCAACAGATACCAGCCCCAGCATTTT.

The chain couples TRBV28 to TRBJ1-2; 8 positions agree with TRBD1. There are 14 residues in the CDR3. The ends lost 6 bases at V and 7 bases at J; junction bases unmatched: 10. CDR1 is MDHEN and CDR2 is SYDVKM in the germline V gene. The CDR3, as DNA: TGTGCCAGCAGGAAGGACAGGGTTAGGGGTGGCTACACCTTC. Amino acids: CASRKDRVRGGYTF.

The chain employs TRBV4-1 and TRBJ2-1; 9 bases line up with TRBD1. This CDR3 comprises 15 residues. V dropped 3 bases and J dropped 6; count of bases not matched to a gene: 6. CDR1 and CDR2 (germline): MGHRA, YSYEKL. This chain's CDR3 is CASSQTGTGRNEQFF. The CDR3 DNA reads as TGCGCCAGCAGCCAGACCGGGACAGGGCGCAATGAGCAGTTCTTC.

V is TRBV28 and J is TRBJ2-7, with a tentative D call TRBD1 (5 bases). Germline-derived CDR1 and CDR2 are MDHEN and SYDVKM. This CDR3 contains 14 residues. V was shortened by 2 bases and J by 2 bases, with 10 bases between the two germline ends. CDR3: CASSLPRTPYEQYF. In DNA, the CDR3 is TGTGCCAGCAGTTTACCCAGGACACCCTACGAGCAGTACTTC. Based on the CDR3 plus reference TRBV28 and TRBJ2-7, the full variable domain is DVKVTQSSRYLVKRTGEKVFLECVQDMDHENMFWYRQDPGLGLRLIYFSYDVKMKEKGDIPEGYSVSREKKERFSLILESASTNQTSMYLCASSLPRTPYEQYFGPGTRLTVT.

The rearrangement links TRBV9 to TRBJ1-3; D gene unclear. The CDR3 length is 14 residues. The germline V gene encodes CDR1 SGDLS and CDR2 YYNGEE. V was shortened by 4 bases and J by 4 bases, with 12 bases between the two germline ends. In DNA, the CDR3 is TGTGCCAGCAGCTACTCTACCTCGGGAAACACCATATATTTT. Translated, it gives CASSYSTSGNTIYF.

The rearrangement links TRBV7-9 to TRBJ1-2; 7 bases are shared with TRBD1. There are 15 residues in the CDR3. CDR1 SEHNR and CDR2 FQNEAQ come from the germline V gene (reference sequence). V was clipped by 0 bases and J by 7 bases; unmatched bases: 8. CDR3 sequence: CASSLALGGDAGYTF. The CDR3 region has the DNA TGTGCCAGCAGCTTAGCGCTAGGGGGCGACGCTGGCTACACCTTC.

This sequence joins TRBV29-1 and TRBJ1-2; D unclear. Trimming stripped 2 bases from V and 3 bases from J, with 7 bases between. Germline CDR1 is SQVTM and CDR2 is ANQGSEA. This CDR3 is 12 amino acids long. The CDR3, as DNA: TGCAGCGTTGAATCCTTATACTATGGCTACACCTTC. As protein: CSVESLYYGYTF.

As for this clone: Other nucleotide sequences in the sample specify the same CDR3. The gene calls are TRBV27 and TRBJ1-1; D is ambiguous. There are 13 residues in the CDR3. Between the trimmed V and J ends, which lost 2 bases and 1 base, there was a span of 5 bases. Germline assignment: CDR1 MNHEY and CDR2 SMNVEV (reference sequence). The CDR3 sequence: CASSLRGNTEAFF. CDR3 bases: TGTGCCAGCAGTTTACGGGGGAACACTGAAGCTTTCTTT.

The chain uses TRBV9 and TRBJ1-3, with 8 bases aligning to TRBD1. The CDR3 extends over 14 amino acids. Trimming at V came to 7 bases and at J to 4 bases, leaving 7 bases not matched to a gene. Germline V CDR1 and CDR2: SGDLS, YYNGEE. Here the CDR3 reads CASGQGLRGNTIYF. DNA for the CDR3: TGTGCCAGCGGACAGGGTCTAAGAGGAAACACCATATATTTT.

The J gene is TRBJ1-4, the V gene TRBV19, with 7 bases lining up with TRBD1. Per germline, CDR1 LNHDA and CDR2 SQIVND (reference sequence). J gave up 5 bases and V 7 bases, and 7 bases lay outside the gene matches. The length of the CDR3 is 14 residues. The CDR3 region has the DNA TGTGCCAGTAACCAGCAGGGGGTCAATGAAAAACTGTTTTTT. Protein product: CASNQQGVNEKLFF.